This entry lists 13 T cell receptor beta chains sequenced from one sample in a study of OX40 agonist ivuxolimab in advanced cancers. The protocol was immunoSEQ multiplex PCR, while the TCRdb copy is restricted to in-frame clones and leaves out a portion. The sample has about 50,000 clones, roughly 87% seen once. Sequencing was performed on CD4+ or CD8+ T cells sorted from blood, taken in a trial of the OX40 agonist ivuxolimab. These receptors originate from an adult with an advanced solid tumor such as melanoma, head and neck, liver or kidney cancer.

V is TRBV19 and J is TRBJ1-1; D is undetermined. The CDR3 loop spans 14 amino acids. Germline CDR1 is LNHDA and CDR2 is SQIVND (reference sequence). V was shortened by 2 bases and J by 0 bases, with 7 bases between the two germline ends. The CDR3 loop reads CASSIPSLNTEAFF. In nucleotides, the CDR3 is TGTGCCAGTAGTATACCCAGCCTGAACACTGAAGCTTTCTTT.

The V call is TRBV6-5, the J call TRBJ1-3; no definite D call. Trimming removed 7 bases from V and 4 bases from J, with 8 bases in between. CDR1 and CDR2 from the germline V gene are MNHEY and SVGAGI. The length of the CDR3 is 12 residues. This CDR3 is CASTPGGNTIYF. For the CDR3, the DNA is TGTGCCAGCACCCCCGGAGGAAACACCATATATTTT.

The chain uses TRBV18 and TRBJ1-6; D not resolved. Germline V CDR1 and CDR2: KGHSH, LQKENI. This CDR3 spans 12 amino acids. The V end was cut by 3 bases, the J end by 7 bases, with 4 bases between. Written as DNA, the CDR3 is TGTGCCAGCTCACCCCCGAATTCACCCCTCCACTTT. It yields the protein CASSPPNSPLHF.

The rearrangement joins TRBV10-2 to TRBJ2-3; a weak D match, TRBD1 (6 bases). The V end lost 6 bases, the J end lost 4 bases, and 14 bases lay between the germline ends. Germline loops: CDR1 WSHSY, CDR2 SAAADI. The length of the CDR3 is 14 residues. The DNA of the CDR3 is TGCGCCAGCAGGCCCCCGAACAGGGCAGATACGCAGTATTTT. Translation: CASRPPNRADTQYF.

CDR3 loop: CASSFDRGGDTGELFF. The CDR3 DNA sequence: TGTGCCAGCAGTTTTGACAGGGGAGGCGACACCGGGGAGCTGTTTTTT. The genes are TRBV2 and TRBJ2-2; 8 nucleotides match TRBD1. CDR1 and CDR2 from the germline V gene are SNHLY and FYNNEI. Unmatched junction bases numbered 8, after V lost 5 bases and J lost 3 bases. The CDR3 length is 16 residues. The complete variable domain, with remaining parts taken from reference TRBV2 and TRBJ2-2, reads EPEVTQTPSHQVTQMGQEVILRCVPISNHLYFYWYRQILGQKVEFLVSFYNNEISEKSEIFDDQFSVERPDGSNFTLKIRSTKLEDSAMYFCASSFDRGGDTGELFFGEGSRLTVL.

The chain joins TRBV29-1 to TRBJ2-5; possibly TRBD1 or TRBD2 for D (5 bases each). This CDR3 is built from 15 residues. The V and J ends lost 2 bases and 1 base respectively, with 14 bases between them. Germline V gene sequence: CDR1 SQVTM, CDR2 ANQGSEA. The CDR3 reads CSVEWGEGFQETQYF. CDR3 sequence (DNA): TGCAGCGTTGAATGGGGCGAGGGGTTCCAAGAGACCCAGTACTTC.

The chain combines TRBV6-1 with TRBJ2-5; D remains ambiguous. V was trimmed by 2 bases and J by 2 bases, leaving 15 bases between them. This CDR3 is built from 16 residues. From germline, CDR1 is MNHNS and CDR2 SASEGT. The CDR3 sequence: CASSEMTRAVQETQYF. The CDR3 DNA sequence: TGTGCCAGCAGTGAAATGACTCGGGCAGTTCAAGAGACCCAGTACTTC.

The chain has TRBV30 and TRBJ1-5; the D gene is possibly TRBD1 (6 bases). Trimming cost V 5 bases and J 0 bases, with 14 bases left between them. The germline CDR1 and CDR2 sequences are GTSNPN and SVGIG (reference sequence). There are 15 residues in the CDR3. CDR3 nucleotides: TGTGCCTGGGATCGGGACACCGATAGCAATCAGCCCCAGCATTTT. Protein sequence: CAWDRDTDSNQPQHF.

This chain connects TRBV19 to TRBJ1-2; 7 bases map to TRBD1. Per germline, CDR1 LNHDA and CDR2 SQIVND (reference sequence). This CDR3 spans 12 amino acids. Germline trimming cut 6 bases from V and 4 bases from J; bases unmatched to any gene: 2. The CDR3, as DNA: TGTGCCAGTAGCGACAGGGCCTATGGCTACACCTTC. It translates to CASSDRAYGYTF.

This clone has a single count. J is TRBJ1-1 and V is TRBV5-1; D may be TRBD1 (6 bases). Germline-derived CDR1 and CDR2 are SGHRS and YFSETQ. The CDR3 totals 15 residues. Trimming stripped 4 bases from V and 1 base from J, with 14 bases between. CDR3 amino acids: CASSPGGPGNTEAFF. DNA for the CDR3: TGCGCCAGCAGCCCCGGGGGGCCTGGGAACACTGAAGCTTTCTTT.

The chain joins TRBV29-1 to TRBJ2-3, with D possibly matching TRBD1 (6 bases). The CDR3 has 13 residues. Germline V gene sequence: CDR1 SQVTM, CDR2 ANQGSEA. V was clipped by 5 bases and J by 4 bases, with 13 bases between them. The DNA for the CDR3 is TGCAGCGTTCACAGGGTTCTAGCAGATACGCAGTATTTT. Amino acid sequence: CSVHRVLADTQYF.

The gene calls are TRBV30 and TRBJ2-7; tentatively, D is TRBD1 (6 bases). Trimming removed 0 bases at V and 2 bases at J, with 17 bases between. In germline, CDR1 is GTSNPN, CDR2 SVGIG (reference sequence). The CDR3 has 16 residues. CDR3: CAWSVLAGATTYEQYF. CDR3 nucleotide sequence: TGTGCCTGGAGTGTACTCGCAGGGGCAACAACCTACGAGCAGTACTTC.

This sequence joins TRBV27 and TRBJ2-7; D uncertain. Trimming took off 7 bases at V and 5 bases at J, with 6 bases between the two ends. This CDR3 spans 10 amino acids. In germline, CDR1 is MNHEY, CDR2 SMNVEV (reference sequence). CDR3 region: CASILDEQYF. The DNA of the CDR3 is TGTGCCAGCATCTTGGACGAGCAGTACTTC.